The 18 T cell receptor beta chains below were found in one sample sequenced in a study of untreated major depressive disorder. The assay was immunoSEQ multiplex PCR, and TCRdb's table has in-frame clones only and misses some. The table records about 25,000 clones, approximately 91% of them present only once. Study outcomes and limitations: Compared with controls, depressed patients showed more TRBV05-01 (Vbeta 5.1) usage in CD4+ T cells.

These receptors have no identified antigens. The sample taken for sequencing was CD4+ T cells from PBMCs. Receptors were obtained from a woman in her 30s with major depressive disorder.

This chain links TRBV11-3 with TRBJ1-1, with TRBD1 identical over 9 bases. This CDR3 comprises 14 residues. In germline, CDR1 is SGHNT, CDR2 YENEEA. V shed 5 bases and J 4 bases; nucleotides not matched to a gene: 5. The CDR3 DNA is TGTGCCAGCAGCGTGGGACAGGGAGTCACTGAAGCTTTCTTT. Encoded protein: CASSVGQGVTEAFF.

This chain links TRBV2 with TRBJ2-1; no firm D call. Germline CDR1 is SNHLY and CDR2 is FYNNEI. CDR3 size: 15 residues. Trimming cost V 5 bases and J 0 bases, with 11 bases left between them. The CDR3 sequence is CASSLQALSYNEQFF. The CDR3 DNA reads TGTGCCAGCAGTCTTCAAGCCCTCTCCTACAATGAGCAGTTCTTC.

This rearrangement joins TRBV7-9 to TRBJ2-7, with D perhaps TRBD1 (6 bases). The CDR3 extends over 14 amino acids. The germline V gene encodes CDR1 SEHNR and CDR2 FQNEAQ (reference sequence). Trimming shortened V by 1 base and J by 2 bases, and 9 bases separated the two germline ends. For the CDR3, the DNA is TGTGCCAGCAGCTTAGGTCCAGGGGCCTACGAGCAGTACTTC. It specifies CASSLGPGAYEQYF.

The chain uses TRBV5-1 and TRBJ1-1; the match to TRBD1 covers 7 bases. V was clipped by 4 bases and J by 1 base; unmatched bases: 4. This CDR3 region has 14 residues. Germline CDR1 is SGHRS and CDR2 is YFSETQ. CDR3 region: CASSDQGGNTEAFF. The CDR3 DNA sequence: TGCGCCAGCAGCGATCAGGGGGGGAACACTGAAGCTTTCTTT. The variable domain in full, with the rest retrieved from reference TRBV5-1 and TRBJ1-1, is KAGVTQTPRYLIKTRGQQVTLSCSPISGHRSVSWYQQTPGQGLQFLFEYFSETQRNKGNFPGRFSGRQFSNSRSEMNVSTLELGDSALYLCASSDQGGNTEAFFGQGTRLTVV.

This clone was observed a few times. The chain joins TRBV27 to TRBJ1-3; TRBD1 matches at 11 bases. With V trimmed by 5 bases and J by 5 bases, 2 bases remained unmatched. The CDR3 spans 14 residues. Germline values: CDR1 MNHEY, CDR2 SMNVEV (reference sequence). The chain's CDR3 is CASSGQGARNTIYF. CDR3 in DNA: TGTGCCAGCAGTGGACAGGGGGCTCGAAACACCATATATTTT.

V usage is TRBV28 and J usage is TRBJ1-1, with D uncertain. The V end was cut by 6 bases, the J end by 9 bases, with 11 bases between. Germline-derived CDR1 and CDR2 are MDHEN and SYDVKM. The CDR3 extends over 11 amino acids. CDR3 nucleotide sequence: TGTGCCAGCAGGAACCCGGCTAAAGCTTTCTTT. Protein sequence: CASRNPAKAFF.

The rearrangement uses TRBV28 and TRBJ2-7, with 8 bases fitting TRBD2. J was trimmed by 6 bases and V by 5 bases; bases with no gene match: 12. The CDR3 totals 15 residues. Looked up from germline, CDR1 is MDHEN and CDR2 is SYDVKM. The CDR3 reads CASSLRGGLFPEQYF. The CDR3 DNA is TGTGCCAGCAGTCTCCGGGGGGGACTATTTCCCGAGCAGTACTTC.

The V gene is TRBV7-2, the J gene TRBJ1-1, with D possibly TRBD1 on 6 matching bases. Per germline, CDR1 SGHTA and CDR2 FQGNSA. Trimming left V 6 bases short and J 1 base short, with 12 bases between. The length of the CDR3 is 14 residues. The DNA for the CDR3 is TGTGCCAGCAGAAAACAGGGAACGAACACTGAAGCTTTCTTT. Translated: CASRKQGTNTEAFF.

The chain is built from TRBV5-1 and TRBJ1-1, with D possibly being TRBD1 (6 bases). With 3 bases removed from V and 8 bases from J, the gap between germline ends came to 11 bases. Germline loops: CDR1 SGHRS, CDR2 YFSETQ. This CDR3 comprises 12 residues. The DNA of the CDR3 is TGCGCCAGCAGCTCGGACAGAGGAGAAGCTTTCTTT. It is translated as CASSSDRGEAFF.

This chain connects TRBV5-6 to TRBJ2-5; 9 bases line up with TRBD2. The CDR3 is 13 residues long. Trimming at V came to 7 bases and at J to 5 bases, leaving 6 bases not matched to a gene. Germline-derived CDR1 and CDR2 are SGHDT and YYEEEE. CDR3 protein: CASCPGTSETQYF. The CDR3 DNA sequence: TGTGCCAGCTGCCCCGGGACTAGCGAGACCCAGTACTTC.

The V call is TRBV18, the J call TRBJ2-5; 7 nucleotides agree with TRBD2. J lost 7 bases, V lost 0 bases, and 8 bases had no gene match. Per germline, CDR1 KGHSH and CDR2 LQKENI. CDR3 length: 15 residues. The CDR3 spells CASSPPGLLKGTQYF. DNA for the CDR3: TGTGCCAGCTCACCACCGGGACTATTAAAAGGGACCCAGTACTTC.

The sample holds a few counts of this clone. The chain combines TRBV18 with TRBJ2-7; D not certain. The germline V gene encodes CDR1 KGHSH and CDR2 LQKENI. V was trimmed by 2 bases and J by 1 base, leaving 9 bases between them. This CDR3 has 14 residues. CDR3 bases: TGTGCCAGCTCACCAGTTCGCAGATCCTACGAGCAGTACTTC. Translated: CASSPVRRSYEQYF.

This clone was observed a few times. The chain combines TRBV11-1 with TRBJ1-3; the D gene is possibly TRBD1 (6 bases). The ends were cut back, 5 bases at V and 0 bases at J, with 11 bases in the middle. Germline CDR1 SGHAT, CDR2 FQDESV (reference sequence). The CDR3 is 15 residues long. CDR3 bases: TGTGCCAGCAGCCAGGGGAGTGCCTCTGGAAACACCATATATTTT. Translation gives CASSQGSASGNTIYF.

The chain joins TRBV6-6 to TRBJ1-4; 12 nucleotides match TRBD1. After removal of 5 bases from V and 4 bases from J, the junction contained 5 bases not matched to a gene. CDR1 is MNHNY, CDR2 SVGAGI, per germline (reference sequence). The CDR3 loop spans 16 amino acids. As DNA, the CDR3 is TGTGCCAGCAGTCCGGGACAGGGGGCCCTTAATGAAAAACTGTTTTTT. Its protein is CASSPGQGALNEKLFF.

The gene calls are TRBV4-1 and TRBJ2-1; TRBD2 matches 10 bases. The CDR3 has 16 amino acids. The J segment lost 6 bases and the V segment lost 1 base, leaving 6 bases of the junction unmatched. Germline V gene sequence: CDR1 MGHRA, CDR2 YSYEKL. The CDR3 region has the DNA TGCGCCAGCAGCCAAGCCTTTAGCGGGGGGTTCAATGAGCAGTTCTTC. It specifies CASSQAFSGGFNEQFF.

The gene calls are TRBV9 and TRBJ1-1; D gene ambiguous. The ends were cut back, 0 bases at V and 0 bases at J, with 21 bases in the middle. The CDR3 is made up of 19 amino acids. In germline, CDR1 is SGDLS, CDR2 YYNGEE. CDR3 sequence (DNA): TGTGCCAGCAGCGTAGAGCCCTTCGCCGGGGAGGGAATGAACACTGAAGCTTTCTTT. Its translation is CASSVEPFAGEGMNTEAFF. Full variable domain (missing parts from reference TRBV9 and TRBJ1-1): DSGVTQTPKHLITATGQRVTLRCSPRSGDLSVYWYQQSLDQGLQFLIQYYNGEERAKGNILERFSAQQFPDLHSELNLSSLELGDSALYFCASSVEPFAGEGMNTEAFFGQGTRLTVV.

V gene TRBV6-5 combines with J gene TRBJ1-1; 7 bases align to TRBD1. CDR1 and CDR2 from the germline V gene are MNHEY and SVGAGI. The ends lost 6 bases at V and 8 bases at J; junction bases unmatched: 15. The CDR3 is 15 residues long. The CDR3 loop is CASRRKGARSTEAFF. The DNA for the CDR3 is TGTGCCAGCAGGAGGAAGGGGGCTCGATCGACCGAAGCTTTCTTT.

The chain combines TRBV7-9 with TRBJ1-2; 7 nucleotides line up with TRBD1. The V and J ends lost 5 bases and 7 bases, in that order; junction bases with no gene match: 4. Germline V gene data show CDR1 as SEHNR and CDR2 as FQNEAQ (reference sequence). This CDR3 has 12 amino acids. The CDR3 DNA is TGTGCCAGCAGCCCGGGACAGTTTGGCTACACCTTC. As protein: CASSPGQFGYTF.